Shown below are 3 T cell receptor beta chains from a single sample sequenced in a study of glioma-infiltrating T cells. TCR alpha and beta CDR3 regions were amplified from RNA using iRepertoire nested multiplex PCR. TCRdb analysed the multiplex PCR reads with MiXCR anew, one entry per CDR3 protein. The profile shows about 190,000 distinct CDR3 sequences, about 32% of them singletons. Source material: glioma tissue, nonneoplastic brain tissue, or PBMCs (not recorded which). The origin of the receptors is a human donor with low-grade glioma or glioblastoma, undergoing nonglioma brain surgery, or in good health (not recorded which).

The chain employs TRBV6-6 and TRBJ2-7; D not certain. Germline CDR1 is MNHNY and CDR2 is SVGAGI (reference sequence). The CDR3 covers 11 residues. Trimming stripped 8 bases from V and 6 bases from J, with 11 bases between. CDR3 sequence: CASLTACEQYF. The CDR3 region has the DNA TGTGCCAGCTTGACCGCGTGCGAGCAGTACTTC.

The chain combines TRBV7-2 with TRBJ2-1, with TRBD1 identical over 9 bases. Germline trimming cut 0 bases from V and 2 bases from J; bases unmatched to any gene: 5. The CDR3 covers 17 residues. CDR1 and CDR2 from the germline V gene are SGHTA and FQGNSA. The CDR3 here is CASSLAIGTGTYNEQFF. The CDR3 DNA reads TGTGCCAGCAGCTTAGCGATAGGGACAGGGACCTACAATGAGCAGTTCTTC.

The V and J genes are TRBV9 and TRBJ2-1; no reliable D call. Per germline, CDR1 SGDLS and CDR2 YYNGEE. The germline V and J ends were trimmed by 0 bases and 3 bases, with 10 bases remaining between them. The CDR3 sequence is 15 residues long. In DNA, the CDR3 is TGTGCCAGCAGCGTAGACCTATCTGTCTACAATGAGCAGTTCTTC. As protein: CASSVDLSVYNEQFF.